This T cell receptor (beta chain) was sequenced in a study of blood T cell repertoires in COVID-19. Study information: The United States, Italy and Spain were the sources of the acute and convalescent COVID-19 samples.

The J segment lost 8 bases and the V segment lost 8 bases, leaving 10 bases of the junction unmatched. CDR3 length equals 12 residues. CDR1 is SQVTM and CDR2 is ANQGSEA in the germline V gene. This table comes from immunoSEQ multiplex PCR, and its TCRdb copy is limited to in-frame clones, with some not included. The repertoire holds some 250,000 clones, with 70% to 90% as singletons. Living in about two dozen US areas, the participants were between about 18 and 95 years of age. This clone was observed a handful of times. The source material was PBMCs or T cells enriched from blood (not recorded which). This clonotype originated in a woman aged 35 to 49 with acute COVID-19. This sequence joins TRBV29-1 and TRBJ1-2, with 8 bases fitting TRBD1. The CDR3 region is CSIGTGPSGYTF. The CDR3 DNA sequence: TGCAGCATCGGGACAGGACCCTCCGGCTACACCTTC.